A selection of T cell receptor beta chains follows, all from one sample in a study of Tregs in tolerant kidney transplant recipients. Clones were sequenced by immunoSEQ multiplex PCR, and TCRdb holds only the in-frame ones, with some missing. The sample holds 60,000 to 65,000 clones; 95% to 98% are singletons and the top ten take approximately 0.36%. The sample was Tregs from blood, taken before the transplant. Source of these receptors: a human donor who received a combined kidney and bone marrow transplant. Each CDR3 is given with its conserved first and last residue. A D gene is named only where the DNA matches it firmly. Size is stated for part of the rows, as once, few or many counts, or as a class when the clone is expanded.

>TRBV28|TRBJ1-1|.|TRBD1
CASSLWRGQGAFF
TGTGCCAGCAGTTTATGGCGGGGACAGGGGGCTTTCTTT
>TRBV7-2|TRBJ1-5|.|.
CASSLVFGGYQPQHF
TGTGCCAGCAGCTTAGTTTTCGGGGGGTATCAGCCCCAGCATTTT
>TRBV5-1|TRBJ2-1|.|TRBD1
CASSLRQGLNEQFF
TGCGCCAGCAGCTTGAGACAGGGGTTAAATGAGCAGTTCTTC
>TRBV10-3|TRBJ1-1|.|TRBD1
CAISDPKRTGNTEAFF
TGTGCCATCAGTGACCCCAAACGGACAGGGAACACTGAAGCTTTCTTT
>TRBV5-6|TRBJ1-1|.|.
CASSQTTGWAEAFF
TGTGCCAGCAGCCAGACAACAGGTTGGGCTGAAGCTTTCTTT
>TRBV5-1|TRBJ2-3|.|.
CASSNRLVTDTQYF
TGCGCCAGCAGCAACCGACTAGTAACAGATACGCAGTATTTT
>TRBV5-1|TRBJ2-1|.|.
CASVPVLPSVSSYNEQFF
TGCGCCAGCGTACCCGTACTGCCTAGCGTTAGCTCCTACAATGAGCAGTTCTTC
>TRBV10-3|TRBJ1-2|.|TRBD1
CAITPGGSNYGYTF
TGTGCCATCACCCCAGGGGGGTCCAACTATGGCTACACCTTC
>TRBV18|TRBJ2-7|.|.
CASSPYRNEQYF
TGTGCCAGCTCACCTTACAGAAACGAGCAGTACTTC
>TRBV11-2|TRBJ2-1|.|TRBD1
CASSLGGDRANEQFF
TGTGCCAGCAGCTTAGGGGGGGACAGGGCCAATGAGCAGTTCTTC
>TRBV28|TRBJ1-2|.|TRBD1
CASSFGDRGGSNYGYTF
TGTGCCAGCAGTTTCGGGGACAGGGGAGGAAGTAACTATGGCTACACCTTC
>TRBV29-1|TRBJ2-7|.|.
CSAGGQYTYEQYF
TGCAGCGCCGGGGGACAGTATACTTACGAGCAGTACTTC
>TRBV28|TRBJ2-5|once|.
CASRYREGGETQYF
TGTGCCAGCAGATACAGGGAGGGGGGAGAGACCCAGTACTTC
>TRBV7-2|TRBJ2-7|.|.
CASSPRRLTNEQYF
TGTGCCAGCAGCCCACGGCGACTTACTAACGAGCAGTACTTC
>TRBV2|TRBJ2-1|.|.
CASRREGIGEQFF
TGTGCCAGCAGACGGGAAGGGATCGGTGAGCAGTTCTTC
>TRBV11-3|TRBJ1-1|.|.
CASSLGSGVGTEAFF
TGTGCCAGCAGCTTAGGATCAGGGGTGGGGACTGAAGCTTTCTTT
>TRBV18|TRBJ1-2|.|TRBD1
CASSRDSNNYGYTF
TGTGCCAGCTCACGGGACAGCAATAACTATGGCTACACCTTC
>TRBV7-9|TRBJ2-7|.|TRBD2
CASSLAGGAEYF
TGTGCCAGCAGCTTAGCGGGAGGGGCTGAGTACTTC
>TRBV18|TRBJ2-1|.|.
CASSPRRTSYNEQFF
TGTGCCAGCTCACCACGTAGAACCTCCTACAATGAGCAGTTCTTC
>TRBV7-9|TRBJ1-4|.|.
CASSPGATNEKLFF
TGTGCCAGCAGCCCGGGGGCAACTAATGAAAAACTGTTTTTT
>TRBV7-9|TRBJ1-1|.|TRBD1
CASSFFGQGEAFF
TGTGCCAGCAGCTTCTTCGGACAGGGTGAAGCTTTCTTT
>TRBV5-4|TRBJ2-5|.|.
CASSTRDQETQYF
TGTGCCAGCAGCACCAGGGACCAAGAGACCCAGTACTTC
>TRBV27|TRBJ1-2|once|.
CASSHGGYGYGYTF
TGTGCCAGCAGCCACGGGGGATATGGCTATGGCTACACCTTC
>TRBV6-1|TRBJ2-3|.|TRBD2
CASSEGLAESDTQYF
TGTGCCAGCAGTGAGGGACTAGCGGAGTCAGATACGCAGTATTTT
>TRBV9|TRBJ1-2|.|.
CASTLGALNYGYTF
TGTGCCAGCACCCTAGGGGCCCTTAACTATGGCTACACCTTC
>TRBV10-1|TRBJ2-6|.|TRBD1
CADTQGAGANVLTF
TGCGCCGACACACAGGGGGCTGGGGCCAACGTCCTGACTTTC
>TRBV10-3|TRBJ1-4|.|.
CAISESGGENEKLFF
TGTGCCATCAGTGAGTCGGGAGGGGAGAATGAAAAACTGTTTTTT
>TRBV19|TRBJ2-3|once|.
CASSIAGAPDTQYF
TGTGCCAGTAGTATAGCGGGTGCCCCCGATACGCAGTATTTT
>TRBV5-4|TRBJ2-2|.|TRBD1
CASSPSQGAGELFF
TGTGCCAGCAGCCCGAGCCAGGGGGCCGGGGAGCTGTTTTTT
>TRBV2|TRBJ1-5|.|TRBD1
CASSADRGREPQHF
TGTGCCAGCAGTGCCGACAGGGGGCGAGAGCCCCAGCATTTT
>TRBV7-2|TRBJ2-2|.|TRBD1
CASSLVPRGWTGELFF
TGTGCCAGCAGCTTAGTCCCCAGGGGGTGGACCGGGGAGCTGTTTTTT
>TRBV9|TRBJ2-3|.|.
CASSVFQGSAPTDTQYF
TGTGCCAGCAGCGTATTTCAGGGGAGCGCACCCACCGATACGCAGTATTTT
>TRBV5-4|TRBJ2-7|.|TRBD2
CASSRWGRGGREQYF
TGTGCCAGCAGCCGTTGGGGGCGGGGGGGCCGCGAGCAGTACTTC
>TRBV5-1|TRBJ2-3|.|.
CASSSLTDTQYF
TGCGCCAGCAGCTCACTAACAGATACGCAGTATTTT
>TRBV7-8|TRBJ2-7|.|.
CASSWGISSYEQYF
TGTGCCAGCAGCTGGGGCATAAGCTCCTACGAGCAGTACTTC
>TRBV5-1|TRBJ2-7|.|TRBD2
CASSGLAGTYEQYF
TGCGCCAGCAGCGGGCTAGCGGGTACCTACGAGCAGTACTTC
>TRBV11-3|TRBJ2-1|.|.
CASSLNSGPYNEQFF
TGTGCCAGCAGCTTAAACTCAGGGCCCTACAATGAGCAGTTCTTC
>TRBV6-6|TRBJ1-6|once|.
CASSYRGRGSSPLHF
TGTGCCAGCAGTTACAGGGGCAGGGGTTCCTCACCCCTCCACTTT
>TRBV9|TRBJ2-1|.|TRBD2
CASSPRLAGIHNEQFF
TGTGCCAGCAGCCCCAGACTAGCGGGGATCCACAATGAGCAGTTCTTC
>TRBV4-3|TRBJ1-2|.|TRBD1
CASSPRTGSNYGYTF
TGCGCCAGCAGCCCTCGGACAGGGTCTAACTATGGCTACACCTTC
>TRBV2|TRBJ2-2|.|TRBD2
CASRLGLDWTGELFF
TGTGCCAGCAGGCTTGGACTAGACTGGACCGGGGAGCTGTTTTTT
>TRBV5-8|TRBJ1-4|.|.
CASSYRATNEKLFF
TGTGCCAGCAGCTACAGGGCAACTAATGAAAAACTGTTTTTT
>TRBV10-3|TRBJ1-2|.|.
CAISGRDGYTF
TGTGCCATCAGTGGTCGAGATGGCTACACCTTC
>TRBV23-1|TRBJ1-3|.|.
CASSQSIEGFQNTIYF
TGCGCCAGCAGTCAATCGATAGAGGGATTCCAAAACACCATATATTTT
>TRBV23-1|TRBJ1-1|once|TRBD1
CASSQRGTGGITEAFF
TGCGCCAGCAGTCAACGCGGGACAGGGGGCATAACTGAAGCTTTCTTT
>TRBV5-6|TRBJ2-1|.|TRBD1
CASRPLDRGLWNEQFF
TGTGCCAGCAGACCCCTCGACAGGGGCCTCTGGAATGAGCAGTTCTTC
>TRBV12-2|TRBJ1-5|.|.
CASRLTGRAVQPQHF
TGTGCAAGTCGCTTAACGGGCAGGGCGGTTCAGCCCCAGCATTTT
>TRBV27|TRBJ1-1|.|.
CASSLMGLSNTEAFF
TGTGCCAGCAGTTTAATGGGACTTTCGAACACTGAAGCTTTCTTT
>TRBV11-1|TRBJ2-7|.|TRBD2
CASSWGTSGYSSYEQYF
TGTGCCAGCAGCTGGGGGACTAGCGGTTATAGCTCCTACGAGCAGTACTTC
>TRBV5-1|TRBJ2-5|.|TRBD1
CASSVGTGVSETQYF
TGCGCCAGCAGCGTCGGGACAGGGGTGTCAGAGACCCAGTACTTC
>TRBV7-9|TRBJ1-5|.|.
CASSFSGSNQPQHF
TGTGCCAGCAGCTTTTCAGGTAGCAATCAGCCCCAGCATTTT
>TRBV5-1|TRBJ2-1|.|TRBD2
CASSPIAGAFYNEQFF
TGCGCCAGCAGTCCAATAGCGGGAGCTTTTTACAATGAGCAGTTCTTC
>TRBV27|TRBJ2-4|.|TRBD2
CASSSGLAGRKNIQYF
TGTGCCAGCAGCTCGGGACTAGCGGGTCGGAAAAACATTCAGTACTTC
>TRBV9|TRBJ2-3|.|.
CASSVGGFSSDTQYF
TGTGCCAGCAGCGTAGGAGGTTTCAGTTCAGATACGCAGTATTTT
>TRBV5-5|TRBJ2-2|.|TRBD2
CASSFSRTSGGATGELFF
TGTGCCAGCAGCTTTTCACGGACTAGCGGGGGCGCTACCGGGGAGCTGTTTTTT
>TRBV15|TRBJ2-1|.|TRBD1
CAIRQGPYNEQFF
TGTGCCATCCGACAGGGTCCGTACAATGAGCAGTTCTTC
>TRBV7-2|TRBJ2-3|.|.
CASSATQGLRILSTQYF
TGTGCCAGCAGCGCAACTCAGGGGTTAAGGATTCTGTCTACGCAGTATTTT
>TRBV30|TRBJ1-2|.|.
CAWGGENYGYTF
TGTGCCTGGGGGGGGGAAAACTATGGCTACACCTTC
>TRBV7-8|TRBJ1-2|.|.
CASSSTGFRGYTF
TGTGCCAGCAGCTCGACAGGATTTAGGGGCTACACCTTC